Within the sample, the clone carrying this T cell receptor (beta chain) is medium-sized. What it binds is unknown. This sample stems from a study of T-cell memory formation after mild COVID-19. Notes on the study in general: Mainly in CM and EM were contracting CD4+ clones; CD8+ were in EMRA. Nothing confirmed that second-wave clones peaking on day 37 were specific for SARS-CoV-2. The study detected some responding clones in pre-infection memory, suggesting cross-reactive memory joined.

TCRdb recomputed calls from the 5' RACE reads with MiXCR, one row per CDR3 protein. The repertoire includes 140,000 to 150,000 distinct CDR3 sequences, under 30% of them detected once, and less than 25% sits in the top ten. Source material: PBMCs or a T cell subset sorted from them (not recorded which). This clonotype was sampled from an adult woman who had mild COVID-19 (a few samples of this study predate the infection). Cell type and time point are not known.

DNA for the CDR3: TGCGCCAGCAGCCAGGTCCTTGAGAATGAGCAGTTCTTC. Encoded protein: CASSQVLENEQFF. The rearrangement joins TRBV4-3 to TRBJ2-1; no clear D gene. Trimming stripped 3 bases from V and 7 bases from J, with 10 bases between. The germline V gene has CDR1 LGHNA and CDR2 YSLEER. CDR3 length: 13 residues.